This T cell receptor beta chain originates from a study of cytomegalovirus exposure and HLA in healthy donors. Overall study context: Findings of an earlier analysis included 110 million or so unique TCR beta sequences from 190 million or so T cells.

Study-level findings and limits: As a later analysis revealed, the rate of TCR association differed by HLA locus, with DRB1 most and HLA-C fewest. The likely origin of a cluster of highly shared sequence variants was a sequencing artifact.

Comments on this clone: Its antigen remains unknown.

The CDR3 length is 15 residues. J was trimmed by 1 base and V by 6 bases; bases with no gene match: 4. Germline V gene data show CDR1 as MNHNS and CDR2 as SASEGT. In the PCR, 60 Vbeta and 13 Jbeta primers were used. Profiling relied on immunoSEQ multiplex PCR, and the TCRdb table lists in-frame clones only, not all of them. Among 40,000 to 55,000 clones, about three quarters were seen once, and the ten largest hold more than 7%. Healthy donors of bone marrow made up the group. The chain uses TRBV6-1 and TRBJ2-2; 8 nucleotides agree with TRBD1. The source is a man between 25 and 39 years old in good health and CMV-seropositive. The sample taken for sequencing was PBMCs. The CDR3 loop reads CASSRDRKNTGELFF. The CDR3 coding sequence is TGTGCCAGCAGCCGGGACAGGAAGAACACCGGGGAGCTGTTTTTT.